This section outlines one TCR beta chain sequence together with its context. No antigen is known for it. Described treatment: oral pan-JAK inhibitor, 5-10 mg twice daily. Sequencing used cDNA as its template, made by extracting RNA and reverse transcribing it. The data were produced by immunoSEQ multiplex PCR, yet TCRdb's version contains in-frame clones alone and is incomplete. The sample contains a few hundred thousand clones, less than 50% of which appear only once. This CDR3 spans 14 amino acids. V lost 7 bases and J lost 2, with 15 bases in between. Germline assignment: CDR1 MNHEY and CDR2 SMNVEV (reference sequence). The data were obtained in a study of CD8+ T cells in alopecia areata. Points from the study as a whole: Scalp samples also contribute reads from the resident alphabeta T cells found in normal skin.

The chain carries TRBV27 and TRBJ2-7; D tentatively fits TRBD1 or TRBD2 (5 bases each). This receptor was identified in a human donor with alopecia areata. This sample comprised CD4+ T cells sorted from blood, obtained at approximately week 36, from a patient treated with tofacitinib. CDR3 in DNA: TGTGCCAGCAATGACAAGGGACCTACCTACGAGCAGTACTTC. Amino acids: CASNDKGPTYEQYF.